This T cell receptor beta chain was sequenced during a study of cytomegalovirus exposure and HLA in healthy donors. PCR amplification relied on 60 Vbeta primers (plus 13 Jbeta primers). Generated by immunoSEQ multiplex PCR, the TCRdb table keeps only in-frame clones and is missing some. The sample comprises around 170,000 clones, roughly 78% of which are singletons, and under 2% rests with the top ten. CDR1 SGHTS and CDR2 YDEGEE come from the germline V gene. J was trimmed by 8 bases and V by 4 bases; bases with no gene match: 9. This CDR3 is 17 amino acids long. Note on this clone: Its cognate antigen is unknown.

Study conclusions and caveats: The study put about 180 TCR beta chains on its list as cytomegalovirus-associated. For cytomegalovirus status, the classifier reportedly gave diagnoses with high specificity and sensitivity.

The clonotype comes from a woman in her 30s in good health and CMV-seronegative. Sequencing was done on a sample of PBMCs. This rearrangement joins TRBV5-8 to TRBJ2-1, with 16 bases fitting TRBD2. The CDR3 DNA reads TGTGCCAGCAGCCGAGGGACTAGCGGGGGGGCGGGCCATGAGCAGTTCTTC. Amino acids: CASSRGTSGGAGHEQFF.